This T cell receptor beta chain was captured by sequencing in a study of CD8+ T cells in alopecia areata. Across the study: The study gave tofacitinib for 6 to 18 months, then 6 months off drug.

It was cDNA, reverse transcribed from extracted RNA, that served as the sequencing template. The table came from immunoSEQ multiplex PCR; TCRdb's copy has only in-frame clones and leaves some out. The table records roughly 120,000 clones, approximately 38% of them present only once. In alopecia areata patients, both lesional scalp punch biopsies and peripheral blood were collected. Sorting of PBMCs yielded the CD4+ and CD8+ T cells. V lost 3 bases, J lost 1 base, and 9 bases lay in between. This CDR3 is 13 amino acids long. Looked up from germline, CDR1 is SQVTM and CDR2 is ANQGSEA. The chain employs TRBV29-1 and TRBJ2-5; no reliable D call. Sequencing was carried out using CD4+ T cells sorted from blood. The TCR sequence derives from a human donor with alopecia areata. In DNA form, the CDR3 reads TGCAGCGTTGATCGTGGTTCCCAAGAGACCCAGTACTTC. This encodes CSVDRGSQETQYF.